These 3 T cell receptor beta chains came from one sample sequenced in a study of cytomegalovirus exposure and HLA in healthy donors. Both 60 Vbeta primers and 13 Jbeta primers went into the PCR. The repertoire was sequenced with immunoSEQ multiplex PCR; TCRdb's copy has only in-frame clones and lacks some. Here the sample table reports some 76,000 clones. The sequenced material came from PBMCs. The receptors stem from a boy aged 5 to 17 in good health and CMV-seronegative.

The CDR3 sequence: CAGTVLASREKLFF. The CDR3 DNA reads as TGTGCCGGAACTGTGTTGGCTTCTAGGGAAAAACTGTTTTTT. The chain is built from TRBV2 and TRBJ1-4; D is ambiguous. V was clipped by 11 bases and J by 8 bases, with 21 bases between them. Germline assignment: CDR1 SNHLY and CDR2 FYNNEI. There are 14 residues in the CDR3.

On this clone: One end of the junction varies from germline; a read error may be responsible. The rearrangement joins TRBV14 to TRBJ2-5; TRBD2 agrees at 9 bases. CDR1 and CDR2 from the germline V gene are SGHDN and FVKESK. The CDR3 has 15 residues. Here the CDR3 reads CASRTAGGPQENQYF. The CDR3, as DNA: TGTGCCAGCAGGACAGCGGGAGGCCCTCAAGAGAACCAGTACTTC. Combining the CDR3 with reference TRBV14 and TRBJ2-5 gives the whole variable domain EAGVTQFPSHSVIEKGQTVTLRCDPISGHDNLYWYRRVMGKEIKFLLHFVKESKQDESGMPNNRFLAERTGGTYSTLKVQPAELEDSGVYFCASRTAGGPQENQYFGPGTRLLVL.

The chain joins TRBV30 to TRBJ1-2; tentatively, D is TRBD1 (5 bases). The germline V gene encodes CDR1 GTSNPN and CDR2 SVGIG (reference sequence). The CDR3 extends over 13 amino acids. V gave up 0 bases and J gave up 4 bases, with 9 bases separating them. The CDR3 region has the DNA TGTGCCTGGAGTGTGCGGGGGGTCTATGGCTACACCTTC. This sequence encodes CAWSVRGVYGYTF.